This T cell receptor (beta chain) emerged from a study of blood T cell repertoires in COVID-19 (dated by TCRdb to 2018 to 2021). Regarding the complete study: Samples covering the acute and convalescent phases of COVID-19 were provided by collaborators in the United States, Italy and Spain. Where available, HLA class I and class II types were taken from metadata supplied by the sample provider and were not determined by assay-based typing. The sample metadata nearly always contained a de-identified subject ID, COVID-19 status, age in years and sex. Deeply sampled blood TCRbeta repertoires from subjects exposed to, actively infected with, or recovered from COVID-19 were included in the dataset. A freely available public database, intended as a resource for researchers studying the immune response to SARS-CoV-2, is where the repertoires were released. The material from the prospective study consisted of cDNA or gDNA derived from T cells, B-cell-depleted T cells, or PBMCs. Samples were obtained from the ongoing ImmuneRACE study (first 160 participants) and from about 1,300 subjects provided by 6 global collaborators.

At one collaborating source in Seattle, patients were enrolled during active infection and were followed longitudinally through the course of disease. The collaborating institutions used their own protocols to collect whole blood in K2EDTA tubes. Collaborator samples were shipped for TCRbeta analysis as frozen whole blood, isolated PBMCs, or DNA extracted from either sample type. Points the paper makes about the study in general: The amount of clinical and demographic metadata varied by source and participant and was provided uncurated.

TCRbeta CDR3 regions were amplified from genomic DNA by means of the immunoSEQ Assay, a bias-controlled multiplex PCR. In the original analysis: The number of nucleated cells in each sample was estimated from the amplification of reference gene primers within the assay. To quantify the absolute abundance of each unique TCRbeta CDR3 rearrangement, sequence reads were collapsed and filtered. Productive Simpson clonality was computed per sample as the square root of Simpson's diversity index over productive rearrangements. The table was pulled from immuneACCESS by TCRdb, which kept in-frame rearrangements only. Such tables lose some clones; where checked, under half of the loss comes from unresolved V genes, and the rest has no known cause. V, J and clone size derive from that table, while D and trimming were established from the DNA sequence. This sample comprises almost 350,000 clones, over 85% of them detected only once. The biggest ten clones account for 3.9% of the sample.

About this clone: Its recognized antigen is unknown. Per-nucleotide qualities are absent, and no much larger clonotype sits a single base away.

Trimming leaves V shorter by 1 base and J shorter by 2 bases, with the junction holding 4 bases beyond the gene matches. From the germline V gene, CDR1 is SNHLY and CDR2 is FYNNEI. Inclusive of the bounding cysteine and phenylalanine, the CDR3 is 15 residues long. Only the CDR3 DNA stays, 45 bases, in frame from base 1. The chain is encoded by TRBV2 joined to TRBJ2-7; 8 central nucleotides agree with TRBD2. This TCR was sampled from a woman aged 55-69 years with COVID-19, enrolled during active disease. Sample: peripheral blood. The nucleotide sequence is given as TGTGCCAGCAGTGAAGGCGGGGGGATGGCCTACGAGCAGTACTTC. Its protein reads: CASSEGGGMAYEQYF.